The 30 T cell receptor beta chains in this list originate from one sample, sequenced in a study of CD8+ T cells in alopecia areata (dated by TCRdb to 2017 to 2018). The sample's time point label, in plain terms: baseline before oral tofacitinib. Receptors were amplified or captured by the immunoSEQ multiplex PCR assay. To provide template for TCR sequencing, every sample had RNA extracted and reverse transcribed into cDNA. TCRdb took over this immuneACCESS table, retaining in-frame rearrangements with V and J assigned. Such tables are incomplete; in checked studies, under half of the missing clones stem from an unresolved V gene, and the remainder is unexplained. Within this sample are more than 150,000 clones, with 50% to 65% of them counted one time only. Roughly a fifth of the sample is taken by the ten largest. This material consisted of CD8+ T cells sorted from blood, taken at week 0. The receptors were sampled from a human donor with alopecia areata.

This clone was observed a few times. This chain links TRBV27 with TRBJ1-2; maybe TRBD1 (6 bases). The length of the CDR3 is 15 residues. CDR1 MNHEY and CDR2 SMNVEV come from the germline V gene (reference sequence). V was pared by 4 bases and J by 6 bases, with 18 bases between. The CDR3 coding sequence is TGTGCCAGCAGTTCACTAAGACAGGTCGAGGATGGCTACACCTTC. It yields the protein CASSSLRQVEDGYTF.

The chain carries TRBV30 and TRBJ1-2; D is perhaps TRBD1 (5 bases). V dropped 3 bases and J dropped 4 bases, with 12 bases sitting between them. Germline V gene lookup returns CDR1 GTSNPN and CDR2 SVGIG (reference sequence). The CDR3 covers 13 residues. CDR3 sequence: CAWSPRGAYGYTF. The CDR3 DNA sequence: TGTGCCTGGAGCCCGAGGGGAGCCTATGGCTACACCTTC.

This clone was picked up a small number of times. V gene TRBV10-3 combines with J gene TRBJ1-2; no clear D gene. The CDR3 sequence is 13 residues long. Germline CDR1 is ENHRY and CDR2 is SYGVKD. The V end was cut by 2 bases, the J end by 2 bases, with 6 bases between. The CDR3 loop reads CAISERSNYGYTF. The CDR3 DNA is TGTGCCATCAGTGAGAGATCCAACTATGGCTACACCTTC.

This clone has more than one count but fewer than ten. This chain connects TRBV13 to TRBJ2-7; D ambiguous. The germline gives CDR1 PRHDT, CDR2 FYEKMQ (reference sequence). The CDR3 is 14 residues long. V gave up 0 bases and J gave up 2 bases, with 8 bases separating them. In DNA form, the CDR3 reads TGTGCCAGCAGCTTAGGATCAGTGACCTACGAGCAGTACTTC. Translation gives CASSLGSVTYEQYF.

The J gene is TRBJ1-1, the V gene TRBV5-1; TRBD1 is a possible D gene (5 bases). The V end was cut by 3 bases, the J end by 5 bases, with 11 bases between. The CDR3 has 13 amino acids. Germline CDR1 SGHRS, CDR2 YFSETQ. CDR3 bases: TGCGCCAGCAGCTCCCAGGAGGGGACTGAAGCTTTCTTT. This codes for CASSSQEGTEAFF.

This clone has a count of ten or more. The chain couples TRBV5-1 to TRBJ2-6; perhaps TRBD2 as D (5 bases). Germline CDR1 and CDR2: SGHRS and YFSETQ. Trimming shortened V by 4 bases and J by 0 bases, and 11 bases separated the two germline ends. CDR3 length: 16 residues. CDR3 nucleotides: TGCGCCAGCAGCCAAGATGGGAGCTCTGGGGCCAACGTCCTGACTTTC. Amino acids: CASSQDGSSGANVLTF.

The chain joins TRBV30 to TRBJ1-5; no firm D call. Trimming left V 2 bases short and J 3 bases short, with 8 bases between. Per germline, CDR1 GTSNPN and CDR2 SVGIG (reference sequence). The CDR3 extends over 13 amino acids. Here the CDR3 reads CAWSTEFNQPQHF. The CDR3 coding sequence is TGTGCCTGGAGTACCGAATTCAATCAGCCCCAGCATTTT.

J is TRBJ2-7 and V is TRBV27; 8 bases are shared with TRBD1. From germline, CDR1 is MNHEY and CDR2 SMNVEV (reference sequence). The length of the CDR3 is 14 residues. J lost 2 bases, V lost 5 bases, and 5 bases had no gene match. Here the CDR3 reads CASSHRGSTYEQYF. Here the CDR3 DNA reads TGTGCCAGCAGTCACAGGGGGTCCACCTACGAGCAGTACTTC.

The J gene is TRBJ2-6, the V gene TRBV5-6; D unclear. Germline CDR1 SGHDT, CDR2 YYEEEE. The ends were cut back, 6 bases at V and 2 bases at J, with 21 bases in the middle. The length of the CDR3 is 18 residues. For the CDR3, the DNA is TGTGCCAGCAACCCGACTCTGCGGAAGAGGACTGGGGCCAACGTCCTGACTTTC. This encodes CASNPTLRKRTGANVLTF.

The chain has TRBV5-1 and TRBJ1-5; TRBD1 matches 7 bases. V was clipped by 0 bases and J by 5 bases; unmatched bases: 5. The CDR3 is 15 residues long. Germline V gives CDR1 SGHRS, CDR2 YFSETQ. The CDR3, as DNA: TGCGCCAGCAGCTTGGGACAGGGCCCCGATCAGCCCCAGCATTTT. Protein: CASSLGQGPDQPQHF.

This clone has a single count. The V gene is TRBV13, the J gene TRBJ2-7; D remains unclear. CDR1 is PRHDT and CDR2 is FYEKMQ in the germline V gene (reference sequence). Trimming took 6 bases from V and 2 from J, leaving 8 bases between them. This CDR3 is 12 amino acids long. CDR3 in amino acids: CASRTIPYEQYF. The CDR3 bases are TGTGCCAGCAGGACGATCCCCTACGAGCAGTACTTC.

The gene calls are TRBV9 and TRBJ2-3; 7 nucleotides align to TRBD1. J lost 9 bases, V lost 4 bases, and 8 bases had no gene match. CDR3 length: 13 residues. CDR1 SGDLS and CDR2 YYNGEE come from the germline V gene. This CDR3 reads CASSTVGGDTQYF. The CDR3 DNA is TGTGCCAGCAGCACCGTAGGGGGCGACACGCAGTATTTT.

This rearrangement joins TRBV29-1 to TRBJ2-2; the match to TRBD2 covers 7 bases. V shed 3 bases and J 3 bases; nucleotides not matched to a gene: 10. CDR1 is SQVTM, CDR2 ANQGSEA, per germline. CDR3 length: 16 amino acids. Written as DNA, the CDR3 is TGCAGCGTTGAGGTTCTGGCGGGGGAGCACACCGGGGAGCTGTTTTTT. This gives the protein CSVEVLAGEHTGELFF.

The V call is TRBV29-1, the J call TRBJ1-1; 7 nucleotides align to TRBD1. Germline trimming cut 7 bases from V and 7 bases from J; bases unmatched to any gene: 12. Germline V gene lookup returns CDR1 SQVTM and CDR2 ANQGSEA. The CDR3 is 13 residues long. The CDR3 DNA reads TGCAGCGACAGGGACAGCGCGGGGGTTGAAGCTTTCTTT. Translation gives CSDRDSAGVEAFF.

In this sample, this clone turned up once. This chain joins TRBV30 and TRBJ1-1, with D possibly matching TRBD1 (6 bases). Germline V CDR1 and CDR2: GTSNPN, SVGIG (reference sequence). The CDR3 runs to 13 residues. The V end lost 5 bases, the J end lost 0 bases, and 10 bases lay between the germline ends. The CDR3 sequence is CAWSGDVNTEAFF. The CDR3 coding sequence is TGTGCCTGGTCAGGGGATGTGAACACTGAAGCTTTCTTT.

The rearrangement links TRBV30 to TRBJ2-7; no clear D gene. The V end was cut by 2 bases, the J end by 0 bases, with 5 bases between. CDR3 length equals 12 residues. CDR1 and CDR2 (germline): GTSNPN, SVGIG (reference sequence). CDR3 coding DNA: TGTGCCTGGAGTACTGACTCCTACGAGCAGTACTTC. Its translation: CAWSTDSYEQYF.

This clone was counted a few times. The J gene is TRBJ2-1, the V gene TRBV4-3, with D perhaps matching TRBD2 (7 bases). The CDR3 is 14 residues long. The V gene's germline CDR1 is LGHNA and CDR2 YSLEER. Between the trimmed V and J ends, which lost 4 bases and 6 bases, there was a span of 13 bases. The CDR3 sequence: CASSPRGPSNEQFF. CDR3 coding DNA: TGCGCCAGCAGCCCGCGGGGGCCCAGCAATGAGCAGTTCTTC.

The chain employs TRBV6-5 and TRBJ2-7; the D gene is possibly TRBD2 (6 bases). Germline V gene sequence: CDR1 MNHEY, CDR2 SVGAGI. The ends were cut back, 5 bases at V and 7 bases at J, with 21 bases in the middle. This CDR3 has 15 residues. The CDR3 protein is CASSPRVEGYVEQYF. CDR3 DNA: TGTGCCAGCAGTCCACGGGTGGAGGGATACGTAGAGCAGTACTTC.

This clone has only a few counts. The chain recombines TRBV6-5 with TRBJ1-4; D unclear. The V and J ends lost 2 bases and 0 bases respectively, with 10 bases between them. Germline V CDR1 and CDR2: MNHEY, SVGAGI. The CDR3 runs to 16 residues. DNA for the CDR3: TGTGCCAGCAGTTACGGTCCAGGTGCAACTAATGAAAAACTGTTTTTT. This encodes CASSYGPGATNEKLFF.

The CDR3 here is CASSSNSGGAGETQYF. The CDR3, as DNA: TGTGCCAGCAGTTCGAATAGCGGGGGGGCCGGAGAGACCCAGTACTTC. The chain combines TRBV13 with TRBJ2-5; 11 nucleotides agree with TRBD2. V lost 6 bases, J lost 4 bases, and 10 bases stayed unmatched. Germline CDR1 PRHDT, CDR2 FYEKMQ (reference sequence). The CDR3 runs to 16 residues.

This clone was observed a handful of times. The J gene is TRBJ2-3, the V gene TRBV16; D not resolved. The CDR3 sequence is 15 residues long. V was shortened by 3 bases and J by 2 bases, with 12 bases between the two germline ends. In germline, CDR1 is KGHSY, CDR2 FQNENV. The CDR3 coding sequence is TGTGCCAGCAGCCAGCGACGGAGCCACACAGATACGCAGTATTTT. The encoded protein is CASSQRRSHTDTQYF.

The chain combines TRBV19 with TRBJ1-5, with TRBD1 as a possible D gene (5 bases). Trimming cost V 5 bases and J 5 bases, with 10 bases left between them. Germline assignment: CDR1 LNHDA and CDR2 SQIVND (reference sequence). This CDR3 is 13 amino acids long. The CDR3 protein is CASSPPGHQPQHF. The CDR3 DNA reads TGTGCCAGTAGTCCTCCGGGGCATCAGCCCCAGCATTTT.

The chain combines TRBV19 with TRBJ2-3, with 9 bases aligning to TRBD2. The CDR3 length is 15 residues. Germline CDR1 LNHDA, CDR2 SQIVND (reference sequence). Unmatched junction bases numbered 3, after V lost 5 bases and J lost 0 bases. CDR3 protein: CASSLGLASTDTQYF. CDR3 in DNA: TGTGCCAGTAGTTTGGGACTAGCAAGCACAGATACGCAGTATTTT. The full variable domain, completed using reference TRBV19 and TRBJ2-3, is DGGITQSPKYLFRKEGQNVTLSCEQNLNHDAMYWYRQDPGQGLRLIYYSQIVNDFQKGDIAEGYSVSREKKESFPLTVTSAQKNPTAFYLCASSLGLASTDTQYFGPGTRLTVL.

DNA for the CDR3: TGTGCCAGCAGCCTTAACTGGGGGGAGACCCAGTACTTC. It specifies CASSLNWGETQYF. V and J are TRBV13 and TRBJ2-5; either TRBD1 or TRBD2 may fit D (5 bases each). Trimming shortened V by 5 bases and J by 5 bases, and 12 bases separated the two germline ends. There are 13 residues in the CDR3. Germline loops: CDR1 PRHDT, CDR2 FYEKMQ (reference sequence).

This clone has just a few counts. The chain is built from TRBV19 and TRBJ1-1; D not certain. The CDR3 runs to 13 residues. Germline-derived CDR1 and CDR2 are LNHDA and SQIVND (reference sequence). V was pared by 5 bases and J by 5 bases, with 12 bases between. The CDR3 is CASSPGMWTEAFF. The DNA of the CDR3 is TGTGCCAGTAGTCCGGGGATGTGGACTGAAGCTTTCTTT.

This chain joins TRBV5-5 and TRBJ2-4; 8 bases align to TRBD2. In germline, CDR1 is SGHKS, CDR2 YYEKEE (reference sequence). The CDR3 consists of 16 residues. J was trimmed by 4 bases and V by 4 bases; bases with no gene match: 10. In nucleotides, the CDR3 is TGTGCCAGCAGCGCCACGGGCGGGGGGCAAAAAAACATTCAGTACTTC. It specifies CASSATGGGQKNIQYF.

This sequence joins TRBV7-3 and TRBJ2-7; no definite D call. The germline CDR1 and CDR2 sequences are SGHTA and FQGTGA. The CDR3 contains 13 residues. The germline V and J ends were trimmed by 6 bases and 0 bases, with 9 bases remaining between them. CDR3 amino acids: CASSHGSSYEQYF. The CDR3 DNA follows: TGTGCCAGCAGTCACGGCAGCTCCTACGAGCAGTACTTC.

V is TRBV10-3 and J is TRBJ2-1, with D perhaps assigned TRBD1 or TRBD2 (5 bases each). Per the germline V gene, CDR1 is ENHRY and CDR2 is SYGVKD. Trimming took off 3 bases at V and 10 bases at J, with 13 bases between the two ends. The CDR3 contains 13 residues. The CDR3 DNA reads TGTGCCATCAGTGAAGGTGGGGGAGAGGAGCAGTTCTTC. Amino acid sequence: CAISEGGGEEQFF.

This sequence joins TRBV27 and TRBJ1-2; possibly TRBD1 for D (5 bases). The V gene's germline CDR1 is MNHEY and CDR2 SMNVEV (reference sequence). The CDR3 length is 16 residues. Trimming shortened V by 6 bases and J by 4 bases, and 21 bases separated the two germline ends. CDR3 bases: TGTGCCAGCAGCGACTCGGGGGGAGAGAGAACCTATGGCTACACCTTC. Translating gives CASSDSGGERTYGYTF.

With respect to this clone: Distinct nucleotide sequences in the sample also encode this CDR3. The chain has TRBV6-6 and TRBJ2-5, with D hard to call. The V and J ends lost 5 bases and 5 bases respectively, with 9 bases between them. CDR3 length: 12 amino acids. Looked up from germline, CDR1 is MNHNY and CDR2 is SVGAGI (reference sequence). The CDR3 sequence: CASSDREETQYF. The CDR3 nucleotides are TGTGCCAGCAGTGACCGAGAGGAGACCCAGTACTTC.